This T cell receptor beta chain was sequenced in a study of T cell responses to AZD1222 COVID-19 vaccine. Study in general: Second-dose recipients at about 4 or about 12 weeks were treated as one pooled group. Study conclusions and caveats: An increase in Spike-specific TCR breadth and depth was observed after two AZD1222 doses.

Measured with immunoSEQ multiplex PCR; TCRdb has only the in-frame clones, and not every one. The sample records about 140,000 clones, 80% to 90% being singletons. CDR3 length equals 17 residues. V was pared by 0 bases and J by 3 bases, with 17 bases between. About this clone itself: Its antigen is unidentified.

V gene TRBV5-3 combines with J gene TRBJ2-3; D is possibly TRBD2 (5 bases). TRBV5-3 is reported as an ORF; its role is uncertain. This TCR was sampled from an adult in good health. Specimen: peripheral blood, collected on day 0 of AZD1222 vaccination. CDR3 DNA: TGTGCCAGAAGCTTGGTTACGGGGAAAGGGAGTACAGATACGCAGTATTTT. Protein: CARSLVTGKGSTDTQYF.